This T cell receptor (beta chain) was observed in a study of OX40 agonist ivuxolimab in advanced cancers. Regarding the research as a whole: Ivuxolimab, which targeted the costimulatory receptor OX40 (CD134), was an agonistic, fully human IgG2 monoclonal antibody. In the dose-escalation cohort, 65% to 85% of patients were male, and the mean age was roughly 56 years with a range of roughly 20 to 85. Among the 50 to 55 dose-escalation patients, around 20 had hepatocellular carcinoma, roughly 15 melanoma, 9 renal cell carcinoma and 9 head and neck cancer. The purpose of peripheral TCRbeta sequencing was to test whether ivuxolimab changed TCR sequence diversity and led to clonal T-cell expansion. Patients were allowed to have had prior anti-PD-1, anti-PD-L1 or anti-CTLA-4 therapy, and more than 30% of the dose-escalation patients had previously received checkpoint inhibitors. The paper reports the monotherapy dose-escalation portion (N of about 54 patients) of the phase I ivuxolimab trial. Intravenous ivuxolimab was administered to patients every 2 weeks at six dose levels: 0.01, 0.1, 0.3, 1.5, 3 and 10 mg/kg. Partial responses occurred in three dose-escalation patients, of whom one had hepatocellular carcinoma and two had cutaneous melanoma.

The trial excluded patients who had a history of autoimmune disease or were on systemic immunosuppression. In every dose cohort, peripheral blood was drawn for TCR sequencing at baseline, cycle 4 day 1, and cycle 7 day 1. Samples were obtained from an open-label, multicenter, first-in-human phase I dose-escalation trial of ivuxolimab. Adults with locally advanced or metastatic head and neck squamous cell, hepatocellular, melanoma or renal cell carcinoma were enrolled in the trial. Before TCR sequencing, CD4+ and CD8+ T cells were separately sorted from peripheral blood. The CDR3, from cysteine to phenylalanine, totals 15 residues. Only the CDR3 DNA stays, 45 bases, in frame from base 1. Trimmed from V: 5 bases; trimmed from J: 0 bases; junction bases lacking a gene match: 6. Looking up the germline V gene yields CDR1 SGHNT and CDR2 YENEEA. The study at large found these results: Low levels of normalized T-cell clonal expansion were also seen in some nonresponding patients. The antigen specificity of the clonally expanded peripheral T cells was not determined. At doses of 0.1 to 3.0 mg/kg, clonal expansion of both CD4+ and CD8+ blood T cells was observed from baseline to week 6. In the 0.1-3.0 mg/kg groups, partial responders had among the lowest normalized peripheral clonal expansion, particularly in CD8+ T cells. After ivuxolimab, expanded clones were on average more numerous among CD8+ T cells than among CD4+ T cells.

To sequence the TCRbeta CDR3 region, genomic DNA was isolated from the sorted cells. The immunoSEQ Assay was used for sequencing of TCRbeta CDR3 regions. TCRdb stores this immuneACCESS table with in-frame sequences only. Part of the clones is absent; in the studies checked, under half of the shortfall reflects unresolved V genes, and no reason is known for the rest. In this sample the table shows about 76,000 clones, 84% of which occur a single time. The ten largest clonotypes hold roughly 7.1% of the sample. In this sample, this clone turned up a few times. Its antigen specificity is not known. No qualities accompany the bases; no much larger clone lies one base away. At the DNA level, this CDR3 is encoded by other sequences in the same sample as well.

The rearrangement combines TRBV11-3 with TRBJ1-1, and 7 junction bases match TRBD1. The specimen comprised CD4+ or CD8+ T cells sorted from blood, sampled in a trial of the OX40 agonist ivuxolimab. This sequence originates from an adult with an advanced solid tumor such as melanoma, head and neck, liver or kidney cancer. The sequenced DNA: TGTGCCAGCAGCCCAGGGACAGCGATGAACACTGAAGCTTTCTTT. Translated, it reads CASSPGTAMNTEAFF.